Listed here are 18 T cell receptor beta chains from one sample, sequenced in a study of cytomegalovirus exposure and HLA in healthy donors. Only in-frame clones appear in the TCRdb table, and some are missing; sequencing was by immunoSEQ multiplex PCR. The profile shows 150,000 to 200,000 clones, 85% of them singletons. Sequences were obtained from PBMCs. The receptors come from a man between 18 and 29 years old in good health and CMV-seropositive.

CDR3: CSVEDRDRPYEQYF. CDR3 coding DNA: TGCAGCGTTGAAGATCGGGACAGACCTTACGAGCAGTACTTC. The V and J genes are TRBV29-1 and TRBJ2-7; 7 bases fit TRBD1. After removal of 0 bases from V and 4 bases from J, the junction contained 6 bases not matched to a gene. CDR1 and CDR2 from the germline V gene are SQVTM and ANQGSEA. This CDR3 is 14 amino acids long.

This clone has just one count. The J gene is TRBJ1-5, the V gene TRBV28; 7 nucleotides agree with TRBD1. This CDR3 is built from 17 residues. V trimming: 6 bases; J trimming: 1 base; junction bases outside the gene matches: 12. Germline V gene sequence: CDR1 MDHEN, CDR2 SYDVKM. For the CDR3, the DNA is TGTGCCAGCAGCTCCGACAGGGAGGCCGGAAGCAATCAGCCCCAGCATTTT. Its protein product is CASSSDREAGSNQPQHF.

The V gene is TRBV5-1, the J gene TRBJ2-3, with 12 bases matching TRBD2. Germline V gives CDR1 SGHRS, CDR2 YFSETQ. CDR3 length equals 16 residues. V dropped 4 bases and J dropped 4; count of bases not matched to a gene: 7. The CDR3 DNA reads as TGCGCCAGCAGCGGCCAGACTAGCGGGGGACCAGATACGCAGTATTTT. Amino acids: CASSGQTSGGPDTQYF. The whole variable domain, remainder taken from reference TRBV5-1 and TRBJ2-3, is KAGVTQTPRYLIKTRGQQVTLSCSPISGHRSVSWYQQTPGQGLQFLFEYFSETQRNKGNFPGRFSGRQFSNSRSEMNVSTLELGDSALYLCASSGQTSGGPDTQYFGPGTRLTVL.

V and J are TRBV7-6 and TRBJ2-7; a weak D match, TRBD2 (7 bases). Germline V CDR1 and CDR2: SGHVS, FNYEAQ. The ends were cut back, 2 bases at V and 3 bases at J, with 14 bases in the middle. The CDR3 spans 15 residues. The CDR3 sequence is CASSLYGGASYEQYF. The CDR3 DNA is TGTGCCAGCAGCTTATATGGGGGGGCGAGCTACGAGCAGTACTTC.

This clone was picked up one time. The chain employs TRBV6-5 and TRBJ2-4, with 8 bases that match TRBD1. Germline V CDR1 and CDR2: MNHEY, SVGAGI. The CDR3 has 14 residues. V gave up 11 bases and J gave up 8 bases; unmatched junction bases: 14. Written as DNA, the CDR3 is TGTGCCGCCCACAGGGGGGACAGCCCCGACATTCAGTACTTC. Its translation is CAAHRGDSPDIQYF.

This clone was observed a few times. This chain uses TRBV9 with TRBJ1-3, with D maybe TRBD1 (5 bases). This CDR3 comprises 15 residues. Germline V lookup: CDR1 SGDLS, CDR2 YYNGEE. The ends were cut back, 0 bases at V and 1 base at J, with 8 bases in the middle. The CDR3 nucleotides are TGTGCCAGCAGCGTAGAGGGGCATTCTGGAAACACCATATATTTT. It translates to CASSVEGHSGNTIYF.

This chain connects TRBV30 to TRBJ2-6, with D possibly matching TRBD1 (6 bases). CDR1 and CDR2 (germline): GTSNPN, SVGIG (reference sequence). The V end lost 6 bases, the J end lost 0 bases, and 18 bases lay between the germline ends. The CDR3 is made up of 17 amino acids. For the CDR3, the DNA is TGTGCCTGTTACAGGGAAGGGGGAATCTCTGGGGCCAACGTCCTGACTTTC. Its protein product is CACYREGGISGANVLTF.

The V gene is TRBV7-2, the J gene TRBJ2-3; TRBD1 might be the D (5 bases). The germline V gene encodes CDR1 SGHTA and CDR2 FQGNSA. V was trimmed by 5 bases and J by 2 bases, leaving 11 bases between them. The CDR3 extends over 14 amino acids. The CDR3 here is CASSAGHFTDTQYF. For the CDR3, the DNA is TGTGCCAGCAGCGCCGGACATTTCACAGATACGCAGTATTTT.

This chain connects TRBV19 to TRBJ1-1; D not resolved. The V gene's germline CDR1 is LNHDA and CDR2 SQIVND (reference sequence). Trimming cost V 0 bases and J 2 bases, with 7 bases left between them. The CDR3 runs to 14 residues. As DNA, the CDR3 is TGTGCCAGTAGTATAGACCTTTTTAACACTGAAGCTTTCTTT. Protein product: CASSIDLFNTEAFF.

This chain connects TRBV28 to TRBJ2-1, with D possibly being TRBD1 (6 bases). In germline, CDR1 is MDHEN, CDR2 SYDVKM. The V end lost 6 bases, the J end lost 0 bases, and 12 bases lay between the germline ends. This CDR3 contains 15 residues. CDR3 nucleotide sequence: TGTGCCAGCAGCCCCGGGACAAGCTCCTACAATGAGCAGTTCTTC. It yields the protein CASSPGTSSYNEQFF. The full variable domain, with the rest looked up from reference TRBV28 and TRBJ2-1, is DVKVTQSSRYLVKRTGEKVFLECVQDMDHENMFWYRQDPGLGLRLIYFSYDVKMKEKGDIPEGYSVSREKKERFSLILESASTNQTSMYLCASSPGTSSYNEQFFGPGTRLTVL.

The V gene is TRBV19, the J gene TRBJ1-2, with TRBD1 identical over 8 bases. Germline loops: CDR1 LNHDA, CDR2 SQIVND (reference sequence). Trimming took 4 bases from V and 3 from J; bases not matched to a gene: 4. CDR3 length: 14 amino acids. For the CDR3, the DNA is TGTGCCAGTAGTACCCCGACAGGGGACTATGGCTACACCTTC. It is translated as CASSTPTGDYGYTF.

This clone was seen a single time. The rearrangement links TRBV27 to TRBJ2-7; D may be TRBD2 (6 bases). This CDR3 spans 15 amino acids. Germline CDR1 MNHEY, CDR2 SMNVEV (reference sequence). V was cut by 5 bases and J by 0 bases, with 14 bases left in between. CDR3 sequence: CASSPQAGSSYEQYF. CDR3 DNA sequence: TGTGCCAGCAGTCCCCAGGCGGGAAGCTCCTACGAGCAGTACTTC.

CDR3 DNA sequence: TGCGCCAGCAGCCACTTACGAGGGGGACAGGGGAGGACTAATGAAAAACTGTTTTTT. Encoded protein: CASSHLRGGQGRTNEKLFF. The V call is TRBV4-1, the J call TRBJ1-4, with TRBD1 matching 10 bases. The CDR3 contains 19 residues. Germline lookup yields CDR1 MGHRA and CDR2 YSYEKL. J lost 2 bases, V lost 3 bases, and 12 bases had no gene match.

This clone was observed a single time. This sequence joins TRBV6-1 and TRBJ2-7; D not certain. This CDR3 has 14 amino acids. The ends were cut back, 1 base at V and 6 bases at J, with 13 bases in the middle. Germline assignment: CDR1 MNHNS and CDR2 SASEGT. Here the CDR3 reads CASSEVDHYGEQYF. As DNA, the CDR3 is TGTGCCAGCAGTGAAGTTGACCACTACGGCGAGCAGTACTTC.

The gene calls are TRBV19 and TRBJ2-5; D gene uncertain. This CDR3 comprises 13 residues. V lost 1 base to trimming and J lost 8 bases, with 11 bases between them. Germline V gene data show CDR1 as LNHDA and CDR2 as SQIVND (reference sequence). CDR3 in DNA: TGTGCCAGTAGTATAGGCTACTCAGGTACCCAGTACTTC. Protein product: CASSIGYSGTQYF.

The chain couples TRBV9 to TRBJ2-1; TRBD2 agrees at 13 bases. The CDR3 has 18 amino acids. The trim removed 2 bases at V and 6 bases at J, leaving 11 bases unmatched. Germline V gives CDR1 SGDLS, CDR2 YYNGEE. CDR3 region: CASSVGSRTSGSLNEQFF. The CDR3 DNA reads TGTGCCAGCAGCGTTGGATCACGGACTAGCGGGAGTCTCAATGAGCAGTTCTTC.

The rearrangement uses TRBV30 and TRBJ1-1; no clear D. V shed 0 bases and J shed 5 bases, with 10 bases lying between them. The CDR3 spans 13 residues. Germline V gene lookup returns CDR1 GTSNPN and CDR2 SVGIG (reference sequence). Here the CDR3 DNA reads TGTGCCTGGAGTGTCGAGGGCATAACTGAAGCTTTCTTT. Translation: CAWSVEGITEAFF. The whole variable domain, filled in from reference TRBV30 and TRBJ1-1, reads SQTIHQWPATLVQPVGSPLSLECTVEGTSNPNLYWYRQAAGRGLQLLFYSVGIGQISSEVPQNLSASRPQDRQFILSSKKLLLSDSGFYLCAWSVEGITEAFFGQGTRLTVV.

The chain couples TRBV2 to TRBJ1-6; TRBD1 might be the D (5 bases). Germline CDR1 SNHLY, CDR2 FYNNEI. This CDR3 has 13 amino acids. Trimming took off 3 bases at V and 7 bases at J, with 7 bases between the two ends. CDR3 protein: CASSDSGNSPLHF. The DNA for the CDR3 is TGTGCCAGCAGTGATTCAGGGAATTCACCCCTCCACTTT.